Presented here are 10 T cell receptor beta chains from one specimen sequenced in a study of blood T cells in healthy people across ages. Then a second PCR, running about 7 to 11 cycles, was carried out with a sample-barcoded 5' primer and a J-beta primer mix. TCRdb called the 5' RACE reads again in MiXCR, with one record for every CDR3 protein. The profile shows about 770,000 distinct CDR3 sequences, roughly 44% of them singletons. Sequenced sample: blood. The receptors derive from a man in his 60s in good health.

The gene calls are TRBV30 and TRBJ2-2, with unresolved D. V shed 0 bases and J shed 3 bases, with 14 bases lying between them. Per germline, CDR1 GTSNPN and CDR2 SVGIG (reference sequence). The CDR3 covers 16 residues. The CDR3 nucleotides are TGTGCCTGGAGTGTACGGTGGCTGGATGACACCGGGGAGCTGTTTTTT. Residues: CAWSVRWLDDTGELFF.

This clonotype was seen a few times. This chain joins TRBV4-1 and TRBJ2-3, with D unresolved. CDR3 length equals 13 residues. The V and J ends lost 2 bases and 5 bases respectively, with 8 bases between them. Germline assignment: CDR1 MGHRA and CDR2 YSYEKL. CDR3 nucleotide sequence: TGCGCCAGCAGCCAATCGGTCCTAGATACGCAGTATTTT. Translating it yields CASSQSVLDTQYF.

The rearrangement uses TRBV20-1 and TRBJ2-3; TRBD1 aligns across 8 bases. Germline V lookup: CDR1 DFQATT, CDR2 SNEGSKA (reference sequence). CDR3 size: 14 residues. V lost 5 bases to trimming and J lost 2 bases; unmatched junction nucleotides: 6. The CDR3 region is CSAPQDRDTDTQYF. DNA of the CDR3: TGCAGTGCTCCCCAGGACAGGGACACAGATACGCAGTATTTT.

The genes are TRBV4-1 and TRBJ2-7; 8 bases agree with TRBD1. J lost 5 bases, V lost 1 base, and 7 bases had no gene match. Germline loops: CDR1 MGHRA, CDR2 YSYEKL. The CDR3 sequence is 15 residues long. This chain's CDR3 is CASSQGQGQPHEQYF. The DNA for the CDR3 is TGCGCCAGCAGCCAAGGACAGGGGCAACCCCACGAGCAGTACTTC.

This clonotype was seen repeatedly, ten times or more. This chain joins TRBV12-3 or TRBV12-4 and TRBJ1-2; TRBD1 matches at 9 bases. With 5 bases clipped from V and 7 bases from J, the junction kept 5 bases outside the gene matches. CDR3 length: 13 amino acids. CDR3 DNA: TGTGCCAGCAGTCGCGGACAGGGGTCTGGCTACACCTTC. It specifies CASSRGQGSGYTF.

This clonotype turned up a few times. CDR3 sequence (DNA): TGTGCCAGCGAGTTGGGGGGGAAGGGGACCCAGTACTTC. It specifies CASELGGKGTQYF. The chain combines TRBV12-3 or TRBV12-4 with TRBJ2-5, with TRBD2 matching over 7 bases. This CDR3 is 13 amino acids long. The V segment lost 8 bases and the J segment 7 bases; nucleotides outside the gene matches: 10.

CDR3 in DNA: TGCGCCAGCAGCTCTGGGACTAGCCGGACCAATGAGCAGTTCTTC. It is translated as CASSSGTSRTNEQFF. This chain uses TRBV5-1 with TRBJ2-1; 9 positions agree with TRBD2. V lost 3 bases and J lost 6; bases outside the gene matches: 7. Germline values: CDR1 SGHRS, CDR2 YFSETQ. CDR3 length equals 15 residues.

The chain links TRBV20-1 to TRBJ2-3; D unresolved. The CDR3 extends over 14 amino acids. Per germline, CDR1 DFQATT and CDR2 SNEGSKA (reference sequence). Trimming took off 7 bases at V and 4 bases at J, with 18 bases between the two ends. The CDR3 region has the DNA TGCAGTGTTGCCCCCGAGCGACTCCCAGATACGCAGTATTTT. Its protein product is CSVAPERLPDTQYF.

The J gene is TRBJ2-1, the V gene TRBV19, with 7 bases lining up with TRBD1. The CDR3 length is 16 residues. V shed 5 bases, J shed 6 bases, and the junction held 13 bases outside the gene matches. Germline values: CDR1 LNHDA, CDR2 SQIVND (reference sequence). The DNA of the CDR3 is TGTGCCAGTAGTTCAACTTCCGGGACAGATAGCAATGAGCAGTTCTTC. Its protein is CASSSTSGTDSNEQFF.

The V call is TRBV5-5, the J call TRBJ1-5; possible D gene TRBD1, 6 bases. The V and J ends lost 6 bases and 2 bases respectively, with 18 bases between them. This CDR3 has 16 amino acids. Germline V gene data show CDR1 as SGHKS and CDR2 as YYEKEE (reference sequence). The CDR3 DNA follows: TGTGCCAGCAACTTAACGGGGGGCGTTGGCAATCAGCCCCAGCATTTT. Encoded protein: CASNLTGGVGNQPQHF.